The 2 T cell receptor beta chains listed next were all sequenced from one sample in a study of blood T cells in healthy people across ages. Primed by a sample-barcoded 5' primer and a J-beta primer mix, a second PCR proceeded for 7 to 11 cycles. TCRdb itself ran the 5' RACE reads through MiXCR, one entry per CDR3 protein. The sample contains approximately 900,000 distinct CDR3 sequences, 29% of which appear only once. The sample was also reused in another study, on T cells of mothers and their children.

What was sequenced was blood. These receptors were taken from a woman between 40 and 55 years old in good health.

This clonotype has more than one count but fewer than ten. The chain joins TRBV6-4 to TRBJ1-5, with 10 bases fitting TRBD1. From germline, CDR1 is MRHNA and CDR2 SNTAGT. This CDR3 spans 19 amino acids. Trimming cost V 5 bases and J 1 base; bases outside gene matches: 14. Here the CDR3 DNA reads TGTGCCAGCAGTCGAAGGTCGGGACAGGGGTTGGGGAGCAATCAGCCCCAGCATTTT. It yields the protein CASSRRSGQGLGSNQPQHF.

This clonotype was counted only a few times. This chain links TRBV12-3 or TRBV12-4 with TRBJ2-1; a possible D gene is TRBD1 (7 bases). This CDR3 has 12 amino acids. The V gene lost 5 bases and the J gene lost 9 bases, with 11 bases spanning the gap. CDR3: CASSQGGTEQFF. The CDR3 region has the DNA TGTGCCAGCAGTCAGGGGGGCACTGAGCAGTTCTTC.